Each of the 24 T cell receptor beta chains below was sequenced from the same sample in a study of blood T cell repertoires in COVID-19. Sequencing used immunoSEQ multiplex PCR; TCRdb keeps in-frame clones, though not all of them. The sample consists of approximately 130,000 clones, around nine tenths of them appearing once. Sequencing was performed on PBMCs or T cells enriched from blood (not recorded which). These receptors came from a woman aged 45-65 years who had recovered from COVID-19.

This chain links TRBV7-9 with TRBJ1-1, with D maybe TRBD1 (5 bases). V lost 5 bases and J lost 7, with 14 bases in between. The CDR3 length is 13 residues. Germline CDR1 is SEHNR and CDR2 is FQNEAQ (reference sequence). CDR3 protein: CASSIIEDNEAFF. Written as DNA, the CDR3 is TGTGCCAGCAGCATAATCGAGGACAATGAAGCTTTCTTT.

V gene TRBV4-1 combines with J gene TRBJ1-1; 12 bases align to TRBD1. J was trimmed by 2 bases and V by 3 bases; bases with no gene match: 7. Germline loops: CDR1 MGHRA, CDR2 YSYEKL. The CDR3 has 17 amino acids. The DNA for the CDR3 is TGCGCCAGCAGCCAGGGACAGGGGGCCGCGGGCAACACTGAAGCTTTCTTT. Amino acid sequence: CASSQGQGAAGNTEAFF.

The chain carries TRBV6-6 and TRBJ1-1; possibly TRBD1 for D (6 bases). The CDR3 totals 15 residues. V dropped 0 bases and J dropped 6 bases, with 14 bases sitting between them. Germline-derived CDR1 and CDR2 are MNHNY and SVGAGI (reference sequence). CDR3 in DNA: TGTGCCAGCAGTTACTCGGCGGGGGCGTCGGCTGAAGCTTTCTTT. The encoded protein is CASSYSAGASAEAFF.

The V gene is TRBV5-1, the J gene TRBJ1-2; D is possibly TRBD1 (5 bases). Germline V gene lookup returns CDR1 SGHRS and CDR2 YFSETQ. This CDR3 contains 14 residues. V was pared by 4 bases and J by 4 bases, with 14 bases between. CDR3: CASSPLQGSYGYTF. The CDR3 region has the DNA TGCGCCAGCAGCCCCCTCCAGGGCTCCTATGGCTACACCTTC.

The chain joins TRBV6-2 or TRBV6-3 to TRBJ2-3, with 10 nucleotides matching TRBD2. The CDR3 consists of 15 residues. Germline CDR1 MNHEY, CDR2 SVGEGT. With V trimmed by 4 bases and J by 4 bases, 5 bases remained unmatched. This chain's CDR3 is CASSWGTSESDTQYF. In nucleotides, the CDR3 is TGTGCCAGCAGTTGGGGGACTAGCGAATCAGATACGCAGTATTTT.

This clone was detected only a few times. The genes are TRBV9 and TRBJ1-1, with D possibly matching TRBD1 (6 bases). V was trimmed by 1 base and J by 1 base, leaving 8 bases between them. The germline gives CDR1 SGDLS, CDR2 YYNGEE. The CDR3 has 14 amino acids. CDR3 DNA: TGTGCCAGCAGCGTATCGGGACAGAACACTGAAGCTTTCTTT. This encodes CASSVSGQNTEAFF.

The chain has TRBV19 and TRBJ1-5; 7 bases fit TRBD1. The CDR3 totals 13 residues. With V trimmed by 4 bases and J by 9 bases, 6 bases remained unmatched. From germline, CDR1 is LNHDA and CDR2 SQIVND (reference sequence). Here the CDR3 reads CASSTGQLRPQHF. Here the CDR3 DNA reads TGTGCCAGTAGTACGGGACAGTTGAGGCCCCAGCATTTT.

The chain has TRBV20-1 and TRBJ1-2; a possible D gene is TRBD1 (5 bases). This CDR3 has 12 amino acids. The V and J ends lost 3 bases and 5 bases respectively, with 10 bases between them. CDR1 and CDR2 (germline): DFQATT, SNEGSKA (reference sequence). CDR3 coding DNA: TGCAGTGCTAGTCCTGGGACTTATGGCTACACCTTC. Encoded protein: CSASPGTYGYTF.

For the CDR3, the DNA is TGCGCCAGCAGCTTGGGACAGGGGAGAAACATTCAGTACTTC. It is translated as CASSLGQGRNIQYF. The chain employs TRBV5-1 and TRBJ2-4, with 8 bases fitting TRBD1. CDR3 length: 14 residues. Per germline, CDR1 SGHRS and CDR2 YFSETQ. Losses at the gene ends were 0 bases for V and 6 bases for J; bases not matched to a gene: 2.

This rearrangement joins TRBV3-1 (or the pseudogene TRBV3-2) to TRBJ2-3; 8 bases map to TRBD1. Trimming took 4 bases from V and 7 from J; bases not matched to a gene: 4. Germline lookup yields CDR1 LGHDT and CDR2 YNNKEL (reference sequence). The CDR3 is 13 residues long. The CDR3 coding sequence is TGTGCCAGCAGCCGGACAGGGATAAATACGCAGTATTTT. It is translated as CASSRTGINTQYF.

The rearrangement joins TRBV19 to TRBJ1-1; TRBD1 matches at 10 bases. Looked up from germline, CDR1 is LNHDA and CDR2 is SQIVND (reference sequence). This CDR3 contains 15 residues. Germline trimming cut 5 bases from V and 4 bases from J; bases unmatched to any gene: 7. CDR3: CASSSDRGMSTEAFF. Here the CDR3 DNA reads TGTGCCAGTAGTTCGGACAGGGGGATGAGCACTGAAGCTTTCTTT.

The V call is TRBV5-5, the J call TRBJ2-1, with 8 positions matching TRBD2. The CDR3 sequence is 14 residues long. CDR1 SGHKS and CDR2 YYEKEE come from the germline V gene (reference sequence). With 4 bases clipped from V and 7 bases from J, the junction kept 7 bases outside the gene matches. CDR3 sequence reads: CASSQIAGTNEQFF. The DNA of the CDR3 is TGTGCCAGCAGCCAGATAGCGGGGACTAATGAGCAGTTCTTC.

The chain carries TRBV5-6 and TRBJ2-5; 9 nucleotides match TRBD1. The CDR3 spans 17 residues. Germline V gene lookup returns CDR1 SGHDT and CDR2 YYEEEE. V dropped 2 bases and J dropped 5; count of bases not matched to a gene: 13. This chain's CDR3 is CASSFGGQGLLWETQYF. DNA for the CDR3: TGTGCCAGCAGCTTTGGGGGACAGGGCCTTCTATGGGAGACCCAGTACTTC. Full variable domain (missing parts from reference TRBV5-6 and TRBJ2-5): DAGVTQSPTHLIKTRGQQVTLRCSPKSGHDTVSWYQQALGQGPQFIFQYYEEEERQRGNFPDRFSGHQFPNYSSELNVNALLLGDSALYLCASSFGGQGLLWETQYFGPGTRLLVL.

This chain joins TRBV3-1 (or the pseudogene TRBV3-2) and TRBJ2-7; D may be TRBD1 (5 bases). Germline CDR1 reads LGHDT; CDR2 reads YNNKEL (reference sequence). Trimming shortened V by 2 bases and J by 6 bases, and 14 bases separated the two germline ends. The CDR3 is 14 amino acids. In DNA form, the CDR3 reads TGTGCCAGCAGCCAAAGCGAAAGGGGTTTCGAGCAGTACTTC. It specifies CASSQSERGFEQYF.

The chain links TRBV5-4 to TRBJ2-3; 7 bases align to TRBD1. The junction had 5 bases not matched to a gene; V was cut back by 2 bases and J by 5 bases. The CDR3 is 14 amino acids. Germline CDR1 is SGHNT and CDR2 is YYREEE (reference sequence). The CDR3 DNA sequence: TGTGCCAGCAGCTTAGACAGGGCGGGAGATACGCAGTATTTT. Its protein product is CASSLDRAGDTQYF.

V and J are TRBV5-4 and TRBJ1-2, with D unresolved. The CDR3 sequence is 14 residues long. V shed 4 bases and J shed 2 bases, with 12 bases lying between them. In germline, CDR1 is SGHNT, CDR2 YYREEE (reference sequence). The CDR3 spells CASSPGTENYGYTF. CDR3 nucleotides: TGTGCCAGCAGCCCTGGAACGGAGAACTATGGCTACACCTTC.

The V call is TRBV6-2 or TRBV6-3, the J call TRBJ1-1; D not certain. Trimming pared 5 bases from V and 0 bases from J, leaving 10 bases between. Germline assignment: CDR1 MNHEY and CDR2 SVGEGT. The CDR3 extends over 14 amino acids. CDR3 region: CASSEASLNTEAFF. The DNA of the CDR3 is TGTGCCAGCAGTGAGGCCAGCTTGAACACTGAAGCTTTCTTT.

The gene calls are TRBV2 and TRBJ1-2; TRBD1 is a possible D gene (5 bases). Trimming cost V 3 bases and J 7 bases, with 18 bases left between them. Germline V gene sequence: CDR1 SNHLY, CDR2 FYNNEI. There are 15 residues in the CDR3. The CDR3 sequence is CASSEGRIGAGGYTF. CDR3 bases: TGTGCCAGCAGTGAGGGGAGGATAGGGGCGGGTGGCTACACCTTC. The whole variable domain, filled in from reference TRBV2 and TRBJ1-2, reads EPEVTQTPSHQVTQMGQEVILRCVPISNHLYFYWYRQILGQKVEFLVSFYNNEISEKSEIFDDQFSVERPDGSNFTLKIRSTKLEDSAMYFCASSEGRIGAGGYTFGSGTRLTVV.

The J gene is TRBJ1-2, the V gene TRBV3-1 (or the pseudogene TRBV3-2); 9 positions match TRBD1. CDR1 LGHDT and CDR2 YNNKEL come from the germline V gene (reference sequence). V was pared by 1 base and J by 8 bases, with 8 bases of the junction left unmatched. The CDR3 is made up of 15 amino acids. The CDR3 DNA is TGTGCCAGCAGCCAAGGGGTGGGGACAGGGCGCGGCTACACCTTC. Its translation is CASSQGVGTGRGYTF.

The J gene is TRBJ2-5, the V gene TRBV10-1, with TRBD2 as a possible D gene (6 bases). The CDR3 has 13 residues. Looked up from germline, CDR1 is WNHNN and CDR2 is SYGVQD (reference sequence). Between the trimmed V and J ends, which lost 6 bases and 2 bases, there was a span of 10 bases. DNA for the CDR3: TGCGCCAGCAGGCGGGACGGTCAAGAGACCCAGTACTTC. Translation: CASRRDGQETQYF.

This clone was seen a handful of times. CDR3 in amino acids: CASRSQASYEQYF. The CDR3 nucleotides are TGTGCCAGTCGGTCCCAGGCCTCCTACGAGCAGTACTTC. The rearrangement uses TRBV19 and TRBJ2-7, with D uncertain. This CDR3 is built from 13 residues. Germline CDR1 reads LNHDA; CDR2 reads SQIVND (reference sequence). The V end was cut by 8 bases, the J end by 0 bases, with 11 bases between.

This sequence joins TRBV9 and TRBJ2-3, with TRBD2 matching over 9 bases. The CDR3 runs to 15 residues. Unmatched junction bases numbered 7, after V lost 4 bases and J lost 4 bases. Germline assignment: CDR1 SGDLS and CDR2 YYNGEE. The CDR3 is CASSPRGGSPDTQYF. The CDR3 coding sequence is TGTGCCAGCAGCCCGCGGGGGGGGAGCCCAGATACGCAGTATTTT.

This chain joins TRBV6-2 or TRBV6-3 and TRBJ1-5; no firm D call. Trimming took off 7 bases at V and 2 bases at J, with 9 bases between the two ends. Germline V CDR1 and CDR2: MNHEY, SVGEGT. The CDR3 spans 13 residues. CDR3 loop: CASTPQGNQPQHF. DNA for the CDR3: TGTGCCAGCACCCCCCAGGGCAATCAGCCCCAGCATTTT.

This rearrangement joins TRBV9 to TRBJ2-7; 8 positions agree with TRBD1. Germline values: CDR1 SGDLS, CDR2 YYNGEE. The CDR3 is made up of 14 amino acids. V lost 2 bases to trimming and J lost 3 bases; unmatched junction nucleotides: 4. CDR3 loop: CASSVGDRNYEQYF. The CDR3 DNA sequence: TGTGCCAGCAGCGTGGGGGACAGGAACTACGAGCAGTACTTC.